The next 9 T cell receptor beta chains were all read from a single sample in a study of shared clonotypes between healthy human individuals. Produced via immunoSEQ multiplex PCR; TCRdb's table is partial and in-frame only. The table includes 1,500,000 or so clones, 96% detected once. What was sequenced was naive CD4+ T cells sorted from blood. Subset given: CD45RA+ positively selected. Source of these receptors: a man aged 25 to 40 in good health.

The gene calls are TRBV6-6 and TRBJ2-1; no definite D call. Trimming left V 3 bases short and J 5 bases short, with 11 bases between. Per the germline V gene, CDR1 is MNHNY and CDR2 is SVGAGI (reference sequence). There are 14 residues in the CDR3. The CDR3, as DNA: TGTGCCAGCAGTTATCCGTTCGGAAACAATGAGCAGTTCTTC. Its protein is CASSYPFGNNEQFF.

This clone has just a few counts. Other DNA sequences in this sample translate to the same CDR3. CDR3 DNA: TGTGCCAGCAGCTCAACAGATACGCAGTATTTT. It codes for CASSSTDTQYF. This sequence joins TRBV11-2 and TRBJ2-3; no reliable D call. V was trimmed by 4 bases and J by 3 bases, leaving 2 bases between them. Germline V gene lookup returns CDR1 SGHAT and CDR2 FQNNGV. The CDR3 is 11 amino acids.

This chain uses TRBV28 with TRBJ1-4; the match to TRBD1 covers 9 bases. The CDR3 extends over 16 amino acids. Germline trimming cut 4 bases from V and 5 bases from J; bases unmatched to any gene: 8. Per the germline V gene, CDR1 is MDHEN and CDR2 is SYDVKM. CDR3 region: CASSSSGTGYNEKLFF. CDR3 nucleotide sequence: TGTGCCAGCAGTTCCTCCGGGACAGGGTACAATGAAAAACTGTTTTTT.

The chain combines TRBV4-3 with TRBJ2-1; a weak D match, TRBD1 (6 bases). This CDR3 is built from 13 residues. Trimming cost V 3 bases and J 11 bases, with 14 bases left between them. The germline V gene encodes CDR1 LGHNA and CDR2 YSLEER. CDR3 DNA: TGCGCCAGCAGCCAGATTCCGGGACACCAGCAGTTCTTC. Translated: CASSQIPGHQQFF.

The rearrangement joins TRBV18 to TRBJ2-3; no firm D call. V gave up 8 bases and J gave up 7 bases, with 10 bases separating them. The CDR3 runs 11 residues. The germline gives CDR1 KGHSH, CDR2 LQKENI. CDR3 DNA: TGTGCCAGCGCCACGGCCTATACGCAGTATTTT. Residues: CASATAYTQYF.

The CDR3 DNA is TGTGCCCCCAAGCAGGGCCCCCTCTACGAGCAGTACTTC. Translation gives CAPKQGPLYEQYF. The chain carries TRBV10-3 and TRBJ2-7; a possible D gene is TRBD1 (5 bases). The V end was cut by 11 bases, the J end by 3 bases, with 17 bases between. The CDR3 totals 13 residues. CDR1 and CDR2 from the germline V gene are ENHRY and SYGVKD.

CDR3 in DNA: TGTGCCAGCAGCGGGTACAGGGAAGGGTACAATGAGCAGTTCTTC. The encoded protein is CASSGYREGYNEQFF. The chain is built from TRBV7-9 and TRBJ2-1, with TRBD1 as a possible D gene (6 bases). CDR1 SEHNR and CDR2 FQNEAQ come from the germline V gene (reference sequence). V was clipped by 5 bases and J by 4 bases, with 15 bases between them. This CDR3 spans 15 amino acids.

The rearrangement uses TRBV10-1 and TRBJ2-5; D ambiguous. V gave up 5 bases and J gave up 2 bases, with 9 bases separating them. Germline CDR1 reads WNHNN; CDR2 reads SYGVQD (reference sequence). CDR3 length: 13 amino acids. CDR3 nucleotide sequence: TGCGCCAGCAGTAGTCAGCGACAAGAGACCCAGTACTTC. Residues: CASSSQRQETQYF.

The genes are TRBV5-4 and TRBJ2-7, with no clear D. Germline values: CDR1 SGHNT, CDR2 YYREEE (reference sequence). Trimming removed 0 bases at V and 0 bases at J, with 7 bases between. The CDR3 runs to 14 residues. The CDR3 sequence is CASSLDRFSYEQYF. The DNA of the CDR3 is TGTGCCAGCAGCTTGGATCGGTTCTCCTACGAGCAGTACTTC.